These 7 T cell receptor beta chains were sequenced from one sample in a study of T cells in localized non-small cell lung cancer. The table came from immunoSEQ multiplex PCR; TCRdb's copy has only in-frame clones and leaves some out. The repertoire holds 60,000 to 75,000 clones, with roughly four fifths as singletons. Specimen: PBMCs, collected before any cancer treatment. The origin of the receptors is a man between 40 and 70 years old with stage II lung adenocarcinoma.

This clone has only a few counts. This chain links TRBV7-2 with TRBJ2-7; 13 bases match TRBD2. V shed 6 bases, J shed 1 base, and the junction held 3 bases outside the gene matches. CDR1 and CDR2 (germline): SGHTA, FQGNSA. The CDR3 extends over 15 amino acids. CDR3 region: CASRSGLAGSYEQYF. CDR3 DNA sequence: TGTGCCAGCAGGTCGGGACTAGCGGGGTCCTACGAGCAGTACTTC.

The rearrangement links TRBV7-3 to TRBJ2-5, with 7 bases matching TRBD2. CDR1 and CDR2 from the germline V gene are SGHTA and FQGTGA. J was trimmed by 2 bases and V by 2 bases; bases with no gene match: 14. The CDR3 runs 18 residues. CDR3 in DNA: TGTGCCAGCAGCTTACAGGGTGGGCGGGAGACCCGACAAGAGACCCAGTACTTC. Protein sequence: CASSLQGGRETRQETQYF.

The J gene is TRBJ2-1, the V gene TRBV10-3; 9 positions match TRBD2. This CDR3 spans 15 amino acids. Germline V gene data show CDR1 as ENHRY and CDR2 as SYGVKD. J gave up 6 bases and V 6 bases, and 9 bases lay outside the gene matches. The CDR3 loop reads CAISRGSGSPNEQFF. DNA for the CDR3: TGTGCCATCAGCCGGGGTAGCGGGAGTCCCAATGAGCAGTTCTTC.

This clone was counted ten times or more. This sequence joins TRBV5-1 and TRBJ2-7; perhaps D is TRBD1 or TRBD2 (5 bases each). Trimming pared 3 bases from V and 2 bases from J, leaving 18 bases between. Germline assignment: CDR1 SGHRS and CDR2 YFSETQ. This CDR3 comprises 16 residues. The CDR3 spells CASSSGARANAYEQYF. The CDR3 DNA follows: TGCGCCAGCAGCTCCGGGGCGAGGGCGAACGCCTACGAGCAGTACTTC.

The rearrangement joins TRBV19 to TRBJ1-1; D is uncertain. V gave up 5 bases and J gave up 4 bases, with 8 bases separating them. The germline V gene encodes CDR1 LNHDA and CDR2 SQIVND (reference sequence). This CDR3 is 12 amino acids long. CDR3 region: CASSFGVTEAFF. For the CDR3, the DNA is TGTGCCAGTAGTTTCGGGGTCACTGAAGCTTTCTTT.

This chain uses TRBV4-3 with TRBJ2-5; 7 positions match TRBD1. CDR1 is LGHNA, CDR2 YSLEER, per germline. V lost 0 bases, J lost 5 bases, and 6 bases stayed unmatched. CDR3 length equals 15 residues. The CDR3 spells CASSQEATGSETQYF. CDR3 sequence (DNA): TGCGCCAGCAGCCAAGAGGCGACAGGGTCGGAGACCCAGTACTTC.

The chain uses TRBV6-5 and TRBJ2-2; perhaps TRBD2 as D (6 bases). Germline CDR1 MNHEY, CDR2 SVGAGI. V shed 8 bases and J shed 7 bases, with 17 bases lying between them. This CDR3 spans 14 amino acids. CDR3 loop: CASGWPPGGGELFF. CDR3 nucleotides: TGTGCCAGCGGATGGCCCCCCGGGGGCGGGGAGCTGTTTTTT.